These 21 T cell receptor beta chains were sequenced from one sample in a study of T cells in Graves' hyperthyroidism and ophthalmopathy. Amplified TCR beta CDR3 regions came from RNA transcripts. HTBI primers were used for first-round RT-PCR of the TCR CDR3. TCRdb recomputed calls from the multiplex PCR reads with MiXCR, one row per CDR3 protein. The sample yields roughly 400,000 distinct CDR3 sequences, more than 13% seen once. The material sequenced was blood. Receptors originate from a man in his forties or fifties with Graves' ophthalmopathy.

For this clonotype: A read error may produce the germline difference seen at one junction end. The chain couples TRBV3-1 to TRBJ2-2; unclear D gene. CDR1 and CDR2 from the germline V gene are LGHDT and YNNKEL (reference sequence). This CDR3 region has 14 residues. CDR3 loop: CAGSQVSGSGELFF. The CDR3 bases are TGTGCCGGCAGCCAAGTTTCCGGGTCCGGGGAGCTGTTTTTT.

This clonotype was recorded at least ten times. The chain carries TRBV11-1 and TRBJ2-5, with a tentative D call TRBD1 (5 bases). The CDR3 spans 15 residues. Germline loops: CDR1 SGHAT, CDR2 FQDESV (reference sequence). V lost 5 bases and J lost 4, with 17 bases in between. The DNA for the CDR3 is TGTGCCAGCAGCCAGGGAACAGCCCACGGAGAGACCCAGTACTTC. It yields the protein CASSQGTAHGETQYF. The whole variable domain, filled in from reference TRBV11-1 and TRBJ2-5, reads EAEVAQSPRYKITEKSQAVAFWCDPISGHATLYWYRQILGQGPELLVQFQDESVVDDSQLPKDRFSAERLKGVDSTLKIQPAELGDSAMYLCASSQGTAHGETQYFGPGTRLLVL.

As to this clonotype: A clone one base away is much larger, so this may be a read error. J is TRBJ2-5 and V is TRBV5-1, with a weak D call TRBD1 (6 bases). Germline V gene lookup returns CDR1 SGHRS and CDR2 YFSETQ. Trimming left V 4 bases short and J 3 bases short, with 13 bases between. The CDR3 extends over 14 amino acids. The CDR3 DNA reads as TGCGCCAGCAGCACTCAGGGACAAAAAGAGACCCAGTACTTC. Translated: CASSTQGQKETQYF.

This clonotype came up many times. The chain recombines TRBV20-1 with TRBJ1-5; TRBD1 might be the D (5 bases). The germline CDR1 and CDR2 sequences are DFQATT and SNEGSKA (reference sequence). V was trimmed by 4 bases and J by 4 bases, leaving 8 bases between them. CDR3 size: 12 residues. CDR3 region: CSATGPNQPQHF. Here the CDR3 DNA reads TGCAGTGCTACAGGGCCTAATCAGCCCCAGCATTTT.

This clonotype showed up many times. The DNA of the CDR3 is TGCAGTGCTAGAATACTAGCGGGGAGCACAGATACGCAGTATTTT. It codes for CSARILAGSTDTQYF. J is TRBJ2-3 and V is TRBV20-1, with 10 bases fitting TRBD2. Germline V CDR1 and CDR2: DFQATT, SNEGSKA (reference sequence). V shed 2 bases, J shed 0 bases, and the junction held 2 bases outside the gene matches. This CDR3 is 15 amino acids long.

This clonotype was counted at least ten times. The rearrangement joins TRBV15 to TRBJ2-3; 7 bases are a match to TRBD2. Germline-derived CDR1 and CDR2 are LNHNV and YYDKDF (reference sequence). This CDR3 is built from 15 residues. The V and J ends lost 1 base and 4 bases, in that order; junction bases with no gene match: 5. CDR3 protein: CATSRGGTKADTQYF. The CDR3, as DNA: TGTGCCACCAGCAGAGGAGGGACTAAAGCAGATACGCAGTATTTT.

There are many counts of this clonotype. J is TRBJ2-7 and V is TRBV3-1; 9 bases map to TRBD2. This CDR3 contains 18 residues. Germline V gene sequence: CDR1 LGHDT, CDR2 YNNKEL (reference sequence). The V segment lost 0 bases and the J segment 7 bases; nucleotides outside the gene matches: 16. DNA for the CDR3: TGTGCCAGCAGCCAAGACGTCAATAAGCGGGAGGATCGGATAGAGCAGTACTTC. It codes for CASSQDVNKREDRIEQYF.

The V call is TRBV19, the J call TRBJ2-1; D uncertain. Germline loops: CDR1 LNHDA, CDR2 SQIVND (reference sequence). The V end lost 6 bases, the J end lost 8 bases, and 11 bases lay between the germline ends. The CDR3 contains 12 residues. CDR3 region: CASRDNGHEQFF. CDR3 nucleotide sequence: TGTGCCAGTAGGGATAACGGCCATGAGCAGTTCTTC.

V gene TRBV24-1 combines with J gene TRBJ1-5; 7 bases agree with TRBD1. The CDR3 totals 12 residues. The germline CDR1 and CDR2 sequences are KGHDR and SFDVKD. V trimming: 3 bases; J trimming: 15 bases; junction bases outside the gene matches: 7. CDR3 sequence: CATSDPDRALHF. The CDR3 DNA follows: TGTGCCACCAGTGATCCCGACAGGGCCCTGCATTTT.

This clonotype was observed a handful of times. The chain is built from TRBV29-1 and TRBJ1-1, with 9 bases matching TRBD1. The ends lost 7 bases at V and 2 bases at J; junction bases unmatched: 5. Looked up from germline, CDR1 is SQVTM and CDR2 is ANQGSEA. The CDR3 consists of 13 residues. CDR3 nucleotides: TGCAGCGGGGGGACAGGGATAAACACTGAAGCTTTCTTT. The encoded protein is CSGGTGINTEAFF.

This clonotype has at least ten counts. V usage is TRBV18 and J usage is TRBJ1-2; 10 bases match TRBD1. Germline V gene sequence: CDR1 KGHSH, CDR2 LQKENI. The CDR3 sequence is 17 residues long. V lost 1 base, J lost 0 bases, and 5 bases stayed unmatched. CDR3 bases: TGTGCCAGCTCACCACTCGGGACAGGGGCTACTAACTATGGCTACACCTTC. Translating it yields CASSPLGTGATNYGYTF.

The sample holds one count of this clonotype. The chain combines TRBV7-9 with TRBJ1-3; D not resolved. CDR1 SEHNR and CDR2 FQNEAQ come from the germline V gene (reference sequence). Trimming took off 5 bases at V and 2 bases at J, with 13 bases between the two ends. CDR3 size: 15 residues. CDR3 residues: CASSPRELPGNTIYF. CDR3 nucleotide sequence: TGTGCCAGCAGCCCCAGAGAACTCCCTGGAAACACCATATATTTT. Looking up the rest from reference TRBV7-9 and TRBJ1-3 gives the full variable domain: DTGVSQNPRHKITKRGQNVTFRCDPISEHNRLYWYRQTLGQGPEFLTYFQNEAQLEKSRLLSDRFSAERPKGSFSTLEIQRTEQGDSAMYLCASSPRELPGNTIYFGEGSWLTVV.

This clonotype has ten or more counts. The CDR3 here is CASSLGGGPSGDSNEQFF. CDR3 coding DNA: TGCGCCAGCAGCTTGGGGGGAGGTCCTAGCGGTGATTCCAATGAGCAGTTCTTC. The chain joins TRBV5-1 to TRBJ2-1; 7 nucleotides align to TRBD2. V gave up 0 bases and J gave up 6 bases; unmatched junction bases: 15. The CDR3 loop spans 18 amino acids. Germline CDR1 and CDR2: SGHRS and YFSETQ.

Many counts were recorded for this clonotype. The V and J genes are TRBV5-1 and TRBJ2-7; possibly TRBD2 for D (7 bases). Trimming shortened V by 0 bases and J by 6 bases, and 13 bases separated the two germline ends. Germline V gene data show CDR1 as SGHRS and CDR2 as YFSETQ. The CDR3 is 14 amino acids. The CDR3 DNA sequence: TGCGCCAGCAGCTTGGTCGCGGGGGCGCCCGAGCAGTACTTC. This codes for CASSLVAGAPEQYF.

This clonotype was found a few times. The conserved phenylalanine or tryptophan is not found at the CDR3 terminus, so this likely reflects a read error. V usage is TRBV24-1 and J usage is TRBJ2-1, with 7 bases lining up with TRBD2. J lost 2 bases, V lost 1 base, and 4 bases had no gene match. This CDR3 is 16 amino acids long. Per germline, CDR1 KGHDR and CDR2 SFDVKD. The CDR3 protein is CATSDLAGNTYNEQFL. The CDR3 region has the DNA TGTGCCACCAGTGATTTAGCGGGGAACACCTACAATGAGCAGTTCCTC.

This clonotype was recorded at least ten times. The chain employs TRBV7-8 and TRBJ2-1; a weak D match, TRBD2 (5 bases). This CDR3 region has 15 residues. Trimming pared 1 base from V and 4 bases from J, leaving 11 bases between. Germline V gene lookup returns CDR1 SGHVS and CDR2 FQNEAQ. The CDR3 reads CASSLVGGAYNEQFF. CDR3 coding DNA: TGTGCCAGCAGCTTAGTCGGAGGCGCTTACAATGAGCAGTTCTTC.

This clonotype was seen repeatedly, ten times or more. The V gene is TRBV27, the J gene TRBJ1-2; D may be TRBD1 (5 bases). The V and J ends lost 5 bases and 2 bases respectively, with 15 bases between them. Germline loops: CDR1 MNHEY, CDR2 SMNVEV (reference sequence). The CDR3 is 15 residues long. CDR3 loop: CASSPGPRMNYGYTF. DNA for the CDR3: TGTGCCAGCAGTCCGGGACCGAGAATGAACTATGGCTACACCTTC.

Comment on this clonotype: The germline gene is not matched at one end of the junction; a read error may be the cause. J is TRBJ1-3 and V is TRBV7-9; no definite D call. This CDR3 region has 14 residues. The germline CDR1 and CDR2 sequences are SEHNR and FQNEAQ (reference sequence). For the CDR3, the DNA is TGTGCTAGCAGCTTAGATGGCTCTGGAAACACCATATATTTT. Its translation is CASSLDGSGNTIYF.

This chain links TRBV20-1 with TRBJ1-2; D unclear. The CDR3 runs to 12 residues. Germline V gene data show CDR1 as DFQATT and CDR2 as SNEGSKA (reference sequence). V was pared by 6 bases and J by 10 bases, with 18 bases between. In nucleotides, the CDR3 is TGCAGTGCCCCAGCTTATGAAGGAGACTACACCTTC. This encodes CSAPAYEGDYTF.

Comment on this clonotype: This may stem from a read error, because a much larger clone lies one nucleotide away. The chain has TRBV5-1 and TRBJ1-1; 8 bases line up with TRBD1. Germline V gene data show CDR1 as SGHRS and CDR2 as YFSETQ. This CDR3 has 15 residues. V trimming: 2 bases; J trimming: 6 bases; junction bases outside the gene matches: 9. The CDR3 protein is CASSFGGQGEAEAFF. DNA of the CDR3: TGCGCCAGCAGCTTCGGTGGACAGGGCGAGGCTGAAGCTTTCTTT.

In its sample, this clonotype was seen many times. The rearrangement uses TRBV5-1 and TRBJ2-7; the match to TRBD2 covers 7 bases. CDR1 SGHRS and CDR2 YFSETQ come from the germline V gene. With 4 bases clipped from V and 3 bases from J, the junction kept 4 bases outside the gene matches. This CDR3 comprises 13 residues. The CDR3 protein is CASSRDYFYEQYF. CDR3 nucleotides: TGCGCCAGCAGCCGGGACTACTTCTACGAGCAGTACTTC.